This T cell receptor beta chain was sequenced for a study of tumor-infiltrating lymphocytes in glioblastoma multiforme. TCR beta libraries were built from RNA through three nested multiplex PCR rounds using modified ARM-PCR. Unique molecular identifiers were not described for the libraries. Via MiXCR, TCRdb re-called the multiplex PCR reads, giving one row per CDR3 protein. The sample gives fewer than 40,000 distinct CDR3 sequences, 50% to 75% of which show up once; around 34% is in the top ten. General study findings and limits: T cells were not sorted into functional subsets.

With respect to this clonotype: Its target is unknown.

The clonotype originates from a male donor with glioblastoma. Sequencing was performed on brain tumor tissue.

CDR3 sequence: CASSLLGGSNEQFF. The CDR3 DNA sequence: TGTGCCAGCAGCTTACTAGGAGGGAGCAATGAGCAGTTCTTC. J is TRBJ2-1 and V is TRBV7-3; TRBD2 is a possible D gene (6 bases). CDR3 length equals 14 residues. V shed 2 bases and J shed 6 bases, with 11 bases lying between them. Germline V gives CDR1 SGHTA, CDR2 FQGTGA.